Listed below are T cell receptor beta chains from one sample, sequenced in a study of neurological immune-mediated disorders. TCRdb used MiXCR to reprocess the 5' RACE reads, holding one entry per CDR3 protein. The table shows 20,000 or so distinct CDR3 sequences, with more than 14% occurring only once. Source material: PBMCs. The receptor source for this set is a female donor with HTLV-1-associated myelopathy (HAM/TSP). CDR3s include the opening cysteine and the closing phenylalanine or tryptophan. The D gene is left open where the match is weak. Not every row has a clone size; where given, it reads once, few, many or a size class.

V gene,D gene,J gene,clone size,CDR3 DNA,CDR3 protein
TRBV6-6,-,TRBJ1-3,many,TGTGCCAGCAGTTACAGGTCCAGCTCCTCTGGAAACACCATATATTTT,CASSYRSSSSGNTIYF
TRBV30,-,TRBJ2-2,many,TGTGCCTGGAGTCTAGTAGGGGGCACCGGGGAGCTGTTTTTT,CAWSLVGGTGELFF
TRBV5-1,TRBD2,TRBJ2-2,many,TGCGCCAGCAGCACCGGGACTAGTGATGTCGGGGAGCTGTTTTTT,CASSTGTSDVGELFF
TRBV6-5,-,TRBJ1-6,many,TGTGCCAGCAGTTCCTCGGTTGGGGAGAATTCACCCCTCCACTTT,CASSSSVGENSPLHF
TRBV5-5,-,TRBJ1-1,few,-,CASSFYICSARTGLTTEAFF
TRBV5-1,TRBD2,TRBJ2-5,medium-sized,TGCGCCAGCAGCTTGTCCCCTAGCGGGGGGGCAATAGAGACCCAGTACTTC,CASSLSPSGGAIETQYF
TRBV20-1,-,TRBJ1-1,many,TGCAGTGGGTGGGAAATGAACACTGAAGCTTTCTTT,CSGWEMNTEAFF
TRBV5-1,TRBD1,TRBJ1-1,-,TGCGCCAGCAGCTTGAAGGGGGCGAGGAATACTGAAGCTTTCTTT,CASSLKGARNTEAFF
TRBV6-2/TRBV6-3,TRBD1,TRBJ2-3,many,TGTGCCAGCAGTTACTCGACAGGGGGCCTTAGCACAGATACGCAGTATTTT,CASSYSTGGLSTDTQYF
TRBV2,-,TRBJ2-1,many,TGTGCCAGCAGTGTTCGCCGGCGCTCCTACAATGAGCAGTTCTTC,CASSVRRRSYNEQFF
TRBV20-1,-,TRBJ2-1,many,TGCAGTGCTATAATTCTAGCGAGGGACTCCTACAATGAGCAGTTCTTC,CSAIILARDSYNEQFF
TRBV3-1,-,TRBJ1-1,many,TGTGCCAGCAGCCAAGATCCGGAAAACACTGAAGCTTTCTTT,CASSQDPENTEAFF
TRBV24-1,TRBD1,TRBJ2-7,many,TGTGCCACCAGACGGGACAGGACCTACGAGCAGTACTTC,CATRRDRTYEQYF
TRBV2,-,TRBJ1-2,many,TGTGCCAGCAGTGTAGGGCAGGGCGATGCTAACTATGGCTACACCTTC,CASSVGQGDANYGYTF
TRBV20-1,TRBD1,TRBJ1-2,medium-sized,TGCAGTGCTAGAGTTGTAGGACAGGGCTATGGCTACACCTTC,CSARVVGQGYGYTF
TRBV20-1,-,TRBJ2-5,many,TGCAGTGCTAGAGATCCAGCGGGCATCGAAGAGACCCAGTACTTC,CSARDPAGIEETQYF
TRBV7-9,-,TRBJ2-7,once,TGTGACAGCAGCTTAGGGCAGGGTTACCACGAGCAGTACTTC,CDSSLGQGYHEQYF
TRBV20-1,TRBD2,TRBJ2-2,-,TGCAGTGCTAGTCCCCGGGGGAGCGGGAGCCACGGGGAGCTGTTTTTT,CSASPRGSGSHGELFF
TRBV7-9,TRBD2,TRBJ2-5,many,TGTGCCAGCAGCACGGGACTAGCGGACCAAGAGACCCAGTACTTC,CASSTGLADQETQYF
TRBV11-2,TRBD2,TRBJ2-2,many,TGTGCCAGCAGCTTAGTTGCGGGAAGCGGGGCGCCTGGGGAGCTGTTTTTT,CASSLVAGSGAPGELFF
TRBV5-1,-,TRBJ1-2,many,TGCGCCAGCAGCTTGCGCGCAGGGGATCAAGGCTACACCTTC,CASSLRAGDQGYTF
TRBV20-1,TRBD1,TRBJ2-7,many,TGCAGTGCTAGCTGGACAGGGGTCTCCTACGAGCAGTACTTC,CSASWTGVSYEQYF
TRBV4-2,-,TRBJ1-1,many,TGTGCCAGCAGCCAAGCAAACACTGAAGCTTTCTTT,CASSQANTEAFF
TRBV18,-,TRBJ2-1,many,TGTGCCAGCGCGCGAAGTTTCAACAATGAGCAGTTCTTC,CASARSFNNEQFF
TRBV7-3,TRBD1,TRBJ2-3,many,TGTGCCAGCAGCCAAACCGCGGGACAGGGTATTTTCACAGATACGCAGTATTTT,CASSQTAGQGIFTDTQYF
TRBV20-1,TRBD1,TRBJ2-5,many,TGCAGTGCCAACCCCGGGACAGAAGAGACCCAGTACTTC,CSANPGTEETQYF
TRBV20-1,-,TRBJ2-7,many,TGCAGTGCTAGTGGAGAAGGCAGAACATACGAGCAGTACTTC,CSASGEGRTYEQYF
TRBV6-5,-,TRBJ1-2,many,TGTGCCAGCAGTTTTAGAGACTTTGGCTATGGCTACACCTTC,CASSFRDFGYGYTF
TRBV29-1,TRBD2,TRBJ2-3,many,TGCAGCGATAAGCGGAGCGGGACGGGAGATACGCAGTATTTT,CSDKRSGTGDTQYF
TRBV20-1,TRBD1,TRBJ2-3,medium-sized,TGCAGTGCTAGCAGGGGGCTAGGCGGCACAGATACGCAGTATTTT,CSASRGLGGTDTQYF
TRBV6-6,TRBD2,TRBJ2-1,many,TGTGCCAGCAGTTACTCCGGGACTAGCATCAATGAGCAGTTCTTC,CASSYSGTSINEQFF
TRBV6-6,-,TRBJ2-7,many,TGTGCCAGCAGTCTCCTAAGCCCCCTAGCAAGAGTGCACGAGCAGTACTTC,CASSLLSPLARVHEQYF
TRBV7-2,-,TRBJ1-5,many,TGTGCCAGCAGCTTAAATAGCAATCAGCCCCAGCATTTT,CASSLNSNQPQHF
TRBV5-1,-,TRBJ2-7,many,TGCGCCAGCAGCCCCGGGGCGGCCAGCTCCTACGAGCAGTACTTC,CASSPGAASSYEQYF
TRBV20-1,-,TRBJ1-4,many,TGCAGTGCTAGAGATATGGGGAATGAAAAACTGTTTTTT,CSARDMGNEKLFF
TRBV9,-,TRBJ2-6,many,TGTGCCAGCAGCGTAGCCTTGGACAGCTCTGGGGCCAACGTCCTGACTTTC,CASSVALDSSGANVLTF
TRBV7-9,TRBD1,TRBJ2-1,many,TGTGCCAGCAGCCCTTTCCTCGGGACAGGGATCAACAATGAGCAGTTCTTC,CASSPFLGTGINNEQFF
TRBV5-1,-,TRBJ2-1,many,TGCGCCAGCAGCTTAGAGGGGGTGACCTACAATGAGCAGTTCTTC,CASSLEGVTYNEQFF
TRBV20-1,-,TRBJ2-7,many,TGCAGTGCTCTGACGGCAAGCTCCTACGAGCAGTACTTC,CSALTASSYEQYF
TRBV12-3/TRBV12-4,-,TRBJ2-3,many,TGTGCCAGCAGTCCCTTTGGGGATACGCAGTATTTT,CASSPFGDTQYF
TRBV7-2,-,TRBJ2-3,-,TGTGCCAGCAGCTTAGACAGGGTCGGCACAGATACGCAGTATTTT,CASSLDRVGTDTQYF
TRBV19,-,TRBJ2-4,many,TGTGCCAGTAGTGTCACAGGGGGGGTAAACATTCAGTACTTC,CASSVTGGVNIQYF
TRBV10-3,TRBD2,TRBJ2-3,many,TGTGCCATCAGGGGGACTAGCGCGGGAACAGATACGCAGTATTTT,CAIRGTSAGTDTQYF
TRBV20-1,-,TRBJ2-1,many,TGCAGTGCTCCCCTGGGGGATGAGCAGTTCTTC,CSAPLGDEQFF
TRBV5-1,TRBD1,TRBJ1-1,medium-sized,TGCGCCAGTAATACCGGGACAGGGGGGACTGAAGCTTTCTTT,CASNTGTGGTEAFF
TRBV4-2,-,TRBJ1-5,many,TGTGCCAGCAGCCAAGGACCTTTAGAGCAGCCCCAGCATTTT,CASSQGPLEQPQHF
TRBV20-1,-,TRBJ1-2,medium-sized,TGCAGTGCTGGAGAGGTCTATGACTACACCTTC,CSAGEVYDYTF
TRBV7-2,-,TRBJ2-3,many,TGTGCCAGCAGCTCTCGGGGGGCTGGGGATACGCAGTATTTT,CASSSRGAGDTQYF
TRBV20-1,-,TRBJ2-7,-,TGCAGGGCAGGGGTGGGCCAGGGAGCGTCCTACGAGCAGTACTTC,CRAGVGQGASYEQYF
TRBV5-1,-,TRBJ2-2,many,TGCGCCAGCAGCTTAGGGACTTTCGTCACCGGGGAGCTGTTTTTT,CASSLGTFVTGELFF
TRBV27,TRBD2,TRBJ2-7,many,TGTGCCAGCAGTTTATTTCCTAGCGGGAACTACGAGCAGTACTTC,CASSLFPSGNYEQYF
TRBV5-1,-,TRBJ1-4,many,TGCGCCAGCAGCTTCGATCTGACAGCAACTAATGAAAAACTGTTTTTT,CASSFDLTATNEKLFF
TRBV9,-,TRBJ2-2,many,TGTGCCAGCAGTGGAGATAGAGGGACCGGGGAGCTGTTTTTT,CASSGDRGTGELFF
TRBV29-1,TRBD1,TRBJ2-7,medium-sized,TGCAGCGTTGAGTTAACAGGGGTCGCTGCCTACGAGCAGTACTTC,CSVELTGVAAYEQYF